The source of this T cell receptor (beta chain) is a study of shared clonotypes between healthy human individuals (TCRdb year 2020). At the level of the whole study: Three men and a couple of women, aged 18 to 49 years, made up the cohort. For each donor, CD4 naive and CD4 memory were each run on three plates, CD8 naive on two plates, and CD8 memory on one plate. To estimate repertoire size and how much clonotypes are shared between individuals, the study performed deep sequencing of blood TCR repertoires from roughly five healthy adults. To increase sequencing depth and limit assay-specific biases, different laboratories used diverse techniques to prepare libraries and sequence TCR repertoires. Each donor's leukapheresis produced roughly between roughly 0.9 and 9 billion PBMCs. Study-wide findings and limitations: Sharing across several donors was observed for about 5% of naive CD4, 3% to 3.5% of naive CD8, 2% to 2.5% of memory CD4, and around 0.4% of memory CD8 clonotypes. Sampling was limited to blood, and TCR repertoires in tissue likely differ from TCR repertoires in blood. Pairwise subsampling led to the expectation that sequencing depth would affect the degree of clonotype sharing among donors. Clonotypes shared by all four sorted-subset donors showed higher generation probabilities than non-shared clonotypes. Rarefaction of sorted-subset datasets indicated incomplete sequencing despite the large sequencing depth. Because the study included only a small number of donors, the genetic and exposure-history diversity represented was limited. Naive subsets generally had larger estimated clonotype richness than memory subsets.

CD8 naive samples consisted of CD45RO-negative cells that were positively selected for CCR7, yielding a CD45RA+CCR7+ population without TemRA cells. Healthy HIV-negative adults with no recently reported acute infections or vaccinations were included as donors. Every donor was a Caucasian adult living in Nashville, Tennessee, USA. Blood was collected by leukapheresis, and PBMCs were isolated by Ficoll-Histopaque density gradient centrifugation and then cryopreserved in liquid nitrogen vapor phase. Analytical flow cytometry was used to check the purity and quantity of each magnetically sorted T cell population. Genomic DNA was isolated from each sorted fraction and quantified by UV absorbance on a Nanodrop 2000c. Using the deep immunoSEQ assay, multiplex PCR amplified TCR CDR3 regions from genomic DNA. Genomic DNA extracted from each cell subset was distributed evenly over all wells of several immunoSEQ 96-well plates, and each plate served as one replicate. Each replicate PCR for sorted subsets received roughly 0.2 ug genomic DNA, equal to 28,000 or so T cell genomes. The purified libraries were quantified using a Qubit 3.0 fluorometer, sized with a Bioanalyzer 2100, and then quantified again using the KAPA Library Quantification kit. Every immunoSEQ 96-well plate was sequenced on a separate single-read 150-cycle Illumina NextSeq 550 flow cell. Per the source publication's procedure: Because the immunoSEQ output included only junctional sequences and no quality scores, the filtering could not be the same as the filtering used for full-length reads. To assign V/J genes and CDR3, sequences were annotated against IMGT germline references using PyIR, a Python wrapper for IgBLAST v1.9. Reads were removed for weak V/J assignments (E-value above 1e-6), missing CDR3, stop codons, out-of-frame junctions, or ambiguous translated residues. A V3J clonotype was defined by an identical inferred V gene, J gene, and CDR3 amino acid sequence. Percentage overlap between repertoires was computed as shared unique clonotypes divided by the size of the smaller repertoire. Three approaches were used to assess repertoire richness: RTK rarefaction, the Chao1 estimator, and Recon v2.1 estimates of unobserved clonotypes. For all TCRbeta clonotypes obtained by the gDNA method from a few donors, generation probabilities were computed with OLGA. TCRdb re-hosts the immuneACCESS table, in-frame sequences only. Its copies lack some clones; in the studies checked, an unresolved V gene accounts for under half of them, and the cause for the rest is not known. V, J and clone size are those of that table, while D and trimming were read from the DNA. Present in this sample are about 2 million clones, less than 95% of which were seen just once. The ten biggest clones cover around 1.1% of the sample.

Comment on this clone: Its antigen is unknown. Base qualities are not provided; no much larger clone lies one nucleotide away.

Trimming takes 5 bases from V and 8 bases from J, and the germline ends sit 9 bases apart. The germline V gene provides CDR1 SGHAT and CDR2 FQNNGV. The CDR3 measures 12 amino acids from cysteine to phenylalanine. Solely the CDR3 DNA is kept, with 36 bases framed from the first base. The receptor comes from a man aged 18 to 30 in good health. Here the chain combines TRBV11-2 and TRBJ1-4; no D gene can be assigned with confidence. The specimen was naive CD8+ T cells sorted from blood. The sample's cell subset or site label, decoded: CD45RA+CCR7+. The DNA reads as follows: TGTGCCAGCAGCAAGTGGGGAGAAAAACTGTTTTTT. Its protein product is CASSKWGEKLFF.